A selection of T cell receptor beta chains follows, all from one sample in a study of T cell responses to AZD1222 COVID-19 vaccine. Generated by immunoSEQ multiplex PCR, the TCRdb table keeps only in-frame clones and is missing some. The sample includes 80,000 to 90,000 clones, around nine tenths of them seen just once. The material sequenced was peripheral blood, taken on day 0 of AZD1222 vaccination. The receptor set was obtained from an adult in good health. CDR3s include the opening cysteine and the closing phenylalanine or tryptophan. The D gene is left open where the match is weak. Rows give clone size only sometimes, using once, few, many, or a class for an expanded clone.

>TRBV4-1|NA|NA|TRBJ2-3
TGCGCCAGCAGCCAAGATCCGGGGGGCGGTAGGGTAGATACGCAGTATTTT
CASSQDPGGGRVDTQYF
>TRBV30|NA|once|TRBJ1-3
TGTGCCTGGAGTGTTCCAGGGAGTGGAAACACCATATATTTT
CAWSVPGSGNTIYF
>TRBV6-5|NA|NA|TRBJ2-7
TGTGCCAGCAGTTACAAGGGGGGCCCCTACGAGCAGTACTTC
CASSYKGGPYEQYF
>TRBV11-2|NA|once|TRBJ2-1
TGTGCCAGCAGGCGGGCCGTTTCCCATGAGCAGTTCTTC
CASRRAVSHEQFF
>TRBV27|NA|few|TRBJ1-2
TGTGCCAGCAGTCCCAAACTGGGGGTTTCGGGCGTTTTGGATGGCTACACCTTC
CASSPKLGVSGVLDGYTF
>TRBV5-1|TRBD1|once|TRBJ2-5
TGCGCCAGCCCCCCGGGACAGGGAAGAGAGACCCAGTACTTC
CASPPGQGRETQYF
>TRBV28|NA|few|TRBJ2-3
TGTGCCAGCAGTTTAGGGACAACTCGCACAGATACGCAGTATTTT
CASSLGTTRTDTQYF
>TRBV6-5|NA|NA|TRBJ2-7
TGTGCCAGCAGGGCAGGGGAGGGACTCCGCTACGAGCAGTACTTC
CASRAGEGLRYEQYF
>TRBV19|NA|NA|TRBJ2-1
TGTGCCAGTAGCAATATCAATGAGCAGTTCTTC
CASSNINEQFF
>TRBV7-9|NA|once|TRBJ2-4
TGTGCCAGCAGCGACCTTGGGGCGGCGGTGAAAAACATTCAGTACTTC
CASSDLGAAVKNIQYF
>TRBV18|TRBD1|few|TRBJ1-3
TGTGCCAGCTCACGCGGGACAGGGTTCGGAAACACCATATATTTT
CASSRGTGFGNTIYF
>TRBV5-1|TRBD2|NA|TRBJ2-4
TGCGCCGTCCCGGGACTAGCGGTAGCCAAAAACATTCAGTACTTC
CAVPGLAVAKNIQYF
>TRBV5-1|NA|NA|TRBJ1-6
TGCGCCAGCAGCGGGGACTACAACTCACCCCTCCACTTT
CASSGDYNSPLHF
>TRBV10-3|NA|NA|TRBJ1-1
TGTGCCATCAGTGAGTCGCAGGACCTGAACACTGAAGCTTTCTTT
CAISESQDLNTEAFF
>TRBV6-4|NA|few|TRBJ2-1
TGTGCCAGCAGTCCGGTGGGAGGAGGGAATGAGCAGTTCTTC
CASSPVGGGNEQFF
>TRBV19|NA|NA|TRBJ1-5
TGTGCCAGTAGTATAGAATTAGGGGCTCTTGATCAGCCCCAGCATTTT
CASSIELGALDQPQHF